This is a list of T cell receptor beta chains from one sample in a study of blood T cell repertoires in COVID-19. Using immunoSEQ multiplex PCR, the repertoire was profiled, and TCRdb retains in-frame clones only, with some absent. The sample lists 95,000 or so clones, approximately 87% seen once, with about 17% in the top ten. The sample taken for sequencing was peripheral blood. The source of these receptors is a human donor in a cohort sampled during active COVID-19. The CDR3 runs from the conserved cysteine through the conserved F or W. D genes are given only for firm matches. Rows may omit the clone size; those that give it use once, few, many or a size class.

D gene: .
J gene: TRBJ1-6
clone size: .
V gene: TRBV5-1
CDR3 DNA: TGCGCCAGCAGCCCGACAGAGTTGGCCTCACCCCTCCACTTT
CDR3 protein: CASSPTELASPLHF

D gene: .
J gene: TRBJ2-5
clone size: .
V gene: TRBV3-1/TRBV3-2
CDR3 DNA: TGTGCCAGCACCCACTCTAGCGCGGGACCTCCCAGGGGGGAGACCCAGTACTTC
CDR3 protein: CASTHSSAGPPRGETQYF

D gene: .
J gene: TRBJ2-5
clone size: .
V gene: TRBV7-2
CDR3 DNA: TGTGCCAGCAGCTCCCCTATCAGGGAGACCCAGTACTTC
CDR3 protein: CASSSPIRETQYF

D gene: TRBD2
J gene: TRBJ2-1
clone size: .
V gene: TRBV19
CDR3 DNA: TGTGCCAGTAGTACCCTAGCGGGGGGTGCGGATGAGCAGTTCTTC
CDR3 protein: CASSTLAGGADEQFF

D gene: TRBD1
J gene: TRBJ1-1
clone size: .
V gene: TRBV18
CDR3 DNA: TGTGCCAGCTCTGCCCCCCGGGACAGAAAAGAAGCTTTCTTT
CDR3 protein: CASSAPRDRKEAFF

D gene: .
J gene: TRBJ2-1
clone size: .
V gene: TRBV7-3
CDR3 DNA: TGTGCCAGCAGCTTAAGAGGTGCGCTCGGATTATACAATGAGCAGTTCTTC
CDR3 protein: CASSLRGALGLYNEQFF

D gene: TRBD1
J gene: TRBJ1-4
clone size: .
V gene: TRBV7-2
CDR3 DNA: TGTGCCAGCAGCGCCGGGACAGGCCTTAATGAAAAACTGTTTTTT
CDR3 protein: CASSAGTGLNEKLFF

D gene: TRBD1
J gene: TRBJ1-6
clone size: few
V gene: TRBV3-1/TRBV3-2
CDR3 DNA: TGTGCCAGCAGCACCTCCGGGACAGCAAATTCACCCCTCCACTTT
CDR3 protein: CASSTSGTANSPLHF

D gene: .
J gene: TRBJ2-6
clone size: .
V gene: TRBV20-1
CDR3 DNA: TGCAGTGCCTTTGGGGCCAACGTCCTGACTTTC
CDR3 protein: CSAFGANVLTF

D gene: TRBD2
J gene: TRBJ2-2
clone size: .
V gene: TRBV10-3
CDR3 DNA: TGTGCCATCAGTGATCTACAGCGGGGTACCTGGGAGCTGTTTTTT
CDR3 protein: CAISDLQRGTWELFF

D gene: .
J gene: TRBJ2-3
clone size: .
V gene: TRBV5-4
CDR3 DNA: TGTGCCAGCAGCCAACGAACGCGAGATACGCAGTATTTT
CDR3 protein: CASSQRTRDTQYF

D gene: .
J gene: TRBJ2-3
clone size: .
V gene: TRBV18
CDR3 DNA: TGTGCCAGCCCTCGGTCTTACTCTAGCACAGATACGCAGTATTTT
CDR3 protein: CASPRSYSSTDTQYF

D gene: .
J gene: TRBJ2-2
clone size: .
V gene: TRBV19
CDR3 DNA: TGTGCCAGTACCCCCCTGCGGACCGGGGAGCTGTTTTTT
CDR3 protein: CASTPLRTGELFF

D gene: TRBD2
J gene: TRBJ2-7
clone size: .
V gene: TRBV2
CDR3 DNA: TGTGCCAGCAGACCCCGGGGGGTGGGGACCTACGAGCAGTACTTC
CDR3 protein: CASRPRGVGTYEQYF

D gene: TRBD1
J gene: TRBJ1-1
clone size: few
V gene: TRBV4-3
CDR3 DNA: TGCGCCAGCAGCCAAGAGTGGGACAGGGGGCGATTGGTATCGAACACTGAAGCTTTCTTT
CDR3 protein: CASSQEWDRGRLVSNTEAFF

D gene: .
J gene: TRBJ1-4
clone size: .
V gene: TRBV7-3
CDR3 DNA: TGTGCCAGCAGCCAGGGGACGGGGGAAAAACTGTTTTTT
CDR3 protein: CASSQGTGEKLFF

D gene: .
J gene: TRBJ2-7
clone size: .
V gene: TRBV24-1
CDR3 DNA: TGTGCCATTTCGACAGGCTACGAGCAGTACTTC
CDR3 protein: CAISTGYEQYF

D gene: TRBD2
J gene: TRBJ2-3
clone size: .
V gene: TRBV4-2
CDR3 DNA: TGTGCCAGCAGCGCCTCTGGACTAGCGGGGGGGCAGGATACGCAGTATTTT
CDR3 protein: CASSASGLAGGQDTQYF

D gene: .
J gene: TRBJ2-5
clone size: .
V gene: TRBV12-3/TRBV12-4
CDR3 DNA: TGTGCCAGCAGTACGCTAGCGAGAGAGACCCAGTACTTC
CDR3 protein: CASSTLARETQYF

D gene: TRBD1
J gene: TRBJ2-1
clone size: once
V gene: TRBV2
CDR3 DNA: TGTGCCAGCAGTGCTCCCGGGACAGGGGCCTACAATGAGCAGTTCTTC
CDR3 protein: CASSAPGTGAYNEQFF

D gene: TRBD1
J gene: TRBJ1-2
clone size: .
V gene: TRBV18
CDR3 DNA: TGTGCCAGCTCAGCGGGACAGGAGAATTACTATGGCTACACCTTC
CDR3 protein: CASSAGQENYYGYTF

D gene: TRBD1
J gene: TRBJ2-7
clone size: .
V gene: TRBV6-5
CDR3 DNA: TGTGCCAGCAGTTGGCACAGGGGCACCTCTCACGAGCAGTACTTC
CDR3 protein: CASSWHRGTSHEQYF

D gene: TRBD2
J gene: TRBJ2-1
clone size: .
V gene: TRBV18
CDR3 DNA: TGTGCCAGCTCACTCCTCAGGTGGGGGGGGTCCTACAATGAGCAGTTCTTC
CDR3 protein: CASSLLRWGGSYNEQFF

D gene: .
J gene: TRBJ2-6
clone size: .
V gene: TRBV29-1
CDR3 DNA: TGCAGCGTAAGAGTCTCTGGGGCCAACGTCCTGACTTTC
CDR3 protein: CSVRVSGANVLTF

D gene: TRBD2
J gene: TRBJ2-1
clone size: .
V gene: TRBV6-2/TRBV6-3
CDR3 DNA: TGTGCCAGCAGCCAAACCTACGGGACTAGCGGGAGGAAGAGCTCCTACAATGAGCAGTTCTTC
CDR3 protein: CASSQTYGTSGRKSSYNEQFF

D gene: .
J gene: TRBJ2-5
clone size: .
V gene: TRBV28
CDR3 DNA: TGTGCCAGCACTAGCCCACAAGAGACCCAGTACTTC
CDR3 protein: CASTSPQETQYF

D gene: TRBD1
J gene: TRBJ1-3
clone size: few
V gene: TRBV19
CDR3 DNA: TGTGCCAGTAGTATTGCCGGGACAGGGTCTGGAAACACCATATATTTT
CDR3 protein: CASSIAGTGSGNTIYF

D gene: TRBD1
J gene: TRBJ1-2
clone size: .
V gene: TRBV14
CDR3 DNA: TGTGCCAGCAGCCTGACAGGGGGCGCGTGGAATGGCTACACCTTC
CDR3 protein: CASSLTGGAWNGYTF

D gene: .
J gene: TRBJ1-2
clone size: .
V gene: TRBV29-1
CDR3 DNA: TGCAGCGTTTCAGGGGACTATGGCTACACCTTC
CDR3 protein: CSVSGDYGYTF

D gene: .
J gene: TRBJ2-7
clone size: .
V gene: TRBV12-3/TRBV12-4
CDR3 DNA: TGTGCCAGCAGGTCGGTACAGGGCTACGAGCAGTACTTC
CDR3 protein: CASRSVQGYEQYF

D gene: .
J gene: TRBJ2-5
clone size: .
V gene: TRBV3-1/TRBV3-2
CDR3 DNA: TGTGCCAGCAGCCCTGAGGATCGCCGAGGGACCCAGTACTTC
CDR3 protein: CASSPEDRRGTQYF

D gene: .
J gene: TRBJ2-2
clone size: .
V gene: TRBV5-4
CDR3 DNA: TGTGCCAGCAGCTTCGGCAGGGGGAACACCGGGGAGCTGTTTTTT
CDR3 protein: CASSFGRGNTGELFF

D gene: .
J gene: TRBJ1-1
clone size: .
V gene: TRBV12-5
CDR3 DNA: TGTGCTAGTGGTTTGCCGCCGGGACACACCACTCGGGCTGAAGCTTTCTTT
CDR3 protein: CASGLPPGHTTRAEAFF

D gene: TRBD1
J gene: TRBJ2-2
clone size: .
V gene: TRBV3-1/TRBV3-2
CDR3 DNA: TGTGCCAGCAGGGACAGGAGAACCGGGGAGCTGTTTTTT
CDR3 protein: CASRDRRTGELFF

D gene: TRBD1
J gene: TRBJ1-1
clone size: .
V gene: TRBV19
CDR3 DNA: TGTGCCAGTAGTAGCGACAGGGGGCGCGTGTTTGTACACGCTGAAGCTTTCTTT
CDR3 protein: CASSSDRGRVFVHAEAFF

D gene: .
J gene: TRBJ2-7
clone size: .
V gene: TRBV28
CDR3 DNA: TGTGCCAGCAGTACCCAGGGTCCCCTTATGGGGGAGCAGTACTTC
CDR3 protein: CASSTQGPLMGEQYF

D gene: TRBD2
J gene: TRBJ2-1
clone size: .
V gene: TRBV11-2
CDR3 DNA: TGTGCCAGCAGCCCACCGGGACTAGCTCTCAATGAGCAGTTCTTC
CDR3 protein: CASSPPGLALNEQFF

D gene: .
J gene: TRBJ2-3
clone size: .
V gene: TRBV3-1/TRBV3-2
CDR3 DNA: TGTGCCAGCAGCCCGCACACAAGGGTGGGGGGAGTAACAGATACGCAGTATTTT
CDR3 protein: CASSPHTRVGGVTDTQYF

D gene: TRBD2
J gene: TRBJ2-7
clone size: .
V gene: TRBV11-2
CDR3 DNA: TGTGCCAGCAGCGAGAGGGTTGGGAGGGCGGTCGACGAGCAGTACTTC
CDR3 protein: CASSERVGRAVDEQYF

D gene: TRBD2
J gene: TRBJ2-2
clone size: .
V gene: TRBV2
CDR3 DNA: TGTGCCAGCAGTGAAGCCTATCGGGGGGCCGGGGAGCTGTTTTTT
CDR3 protein: CASSEAYRGAGELFF

D gene: .
J gene: TRBJ2-2
clone size: .
V gene: TRBV7-8
CDR3 DNA: TGTGCCAGCAGCTTAGATGGGGGCCCGAACACCGGGGAGCTGTTTTTT
CDR3 protein: CASSLDGGPNTGELFF

D gene: TRBD1
J gene: TRBJ1-2
clone size: .
V gene: TRBV11-2
CDR3 DNA: TGTGCCAGCAGCTCTCTCTCCGGGACAGGGGGCGACTATGGCTACACCTTC
CDR3 protein: CASSSLSGTGGDYGYTF

D gene: .
J gene: TRBJ1-5
clone size: .
V gene: TRBV18
CDR3 DNA: TGTGCCAGCTCATCCTCGGATCAGCCCCAGCATTTT
CDR3 protein: CASSSSDQPQHF

D gene: .
J gene: TRBJ1-2
clone size: once
V gene: TRBV7-8
CDR3 DNA: TGTGCCAGCAGCCGCGACAGGACCTCTAACTATGGCTACACCTTC
CDR3 protein: CASSRDRTSNYGYTF

D gene: TRBD1
J gene: TRBJ2-1
clone size: .
V gene: TRBV27
CDR3 DNA: TGTGCCAGCAGTTTCCGGGACAGCTACAATGAGCAGTTCTTC
CDR3 protein: CASSFRDSYNEQFF

D gene: .
J gene: TRBJ1-5
clone size: .
V gene: TRBV5-5
CDR3 DNA: TGTGCCAGCAGCCATCTGGGGGCAGGTAATGGTCAGCCCCAGCATTTT
CDR3 protein: CASSHLGAGNGQPQHF